Sequencing of this TCR beta chain was carried out in a study of T cell responses to AZD1222 COVID-19 vaccine. Looking at the study overall: It was second doses at about 4 or about 12 weeks that were pooled.

Germline CDR1 reads MNHEY; CDR2 reads SMNVEV (reference sequence). With 6 bases clipped from V and 6 bases from J, the junction kept 10 bases outside the gene matches. The CDR3 runs to 15 residues. Study outcomes and limitations: Females made up more of the donors, who were largely white British, and clonal diversity may have come out too low.

Remarks on this clone: What it binds is not known.

Sequencing was performed with immunoSEQ multiplex PCR; in TCRdb, only in-frame clones are kept and a portion is missing. In the table there are 65,000 to 75,000 clones, approximately 80% of which are singletons. The sample was peripheral blood, taken on day 0 of AZD1222 vaccination. The TCR was taken from an adult in good health. The V gene is TRBV27, the J gene TRBJ2-1, with 8 bases that match TRBD1. The CDR3 bases are TGTGCCAGCAGCGAACAGGGGGGCTTCGTCAATGAGCAGTTCTTC. As protein: CASSEQGGFVNEQFF.